The entry that follows covers one T cell receptor (beta chain) sequence. The CDR3 extends over 13 amino acids. CDR1 and CDR2 from the germline V gene are MNHEY and SMNVEV (reference sequence). The ends lost 2 bases at V and 8 bases at J; junction bases unmatched: 5. The data derive from a study of control samples from healthy donors and cancer patients. TCRdb's table, derived via immunoSEQ multiplex PCR, lists solely in-frame clones and lacks some. The table includes roughly 24,000 clones, around 83% detected once. This TCR came from a man between 60 and 70 years old with head and neck cancer. Material for sequencing was PBMCs. The chain employs TRBV27 and TRBJ1-2, with 7 bases matching TRBD1. The CDR3 reads CASSLKGAGGYTF. The CDR3 coding sequence is TGTGCCAGCAGTTTAAAGGGGGCTGGAGGCTACACCTTC.